These T cell receptor beta chains were read from a single sample in a study of monozygotic twins with cystic fibrosis. Clones were sequenced by immunoSEQ multiplex PCR, and TCRdb holds only the in-frame ones, with some missing. The sample lists 30,000 to 35,000 clones; 66% were seen once. Sequencing was carried out using blood. These receptors originate from a girl aged 5 to 17 with cystic fibrosis. The CDR3 runs from the conserved cysteine through the conserved F or W. A D gene is named only where the DNA matches it firmly. Clone size is shown for a subset of rows, as once, few, many or a class of expanded clone.

d_call: NA; clone_size: NA; v_call: TRBV9; j_call: TRBJ2-2; cdr3_aa: CASSGRVAGLDTGELFF; cdr3_nt: TGTGCCAGCAGCGGCCGGGTCGCGGGATTGGACACCGGGGAGCTGTTTTTT
d_call: NA; clone_size: NA; v_call: TRBV6-5; j_call: TRBJ2-7; cdr3_aa: CASSYSGTHYEQYF; cdr3_nt: TGTGCCAGCAGTTACTCCGGGACCCACTACGAGCAGTACTTC
d_call: TRBD2; clone_size: NA; v_call: TRBV27; j_call: TRBJ2-1; cdr3_aa: CASSGGTSGYNEQFF; cdr3_nt: TGTGCCAGCAGCGGCGGGACTAGCGGGTACAATGAGCAGTTCTTC
d_call: NA; clone_size: NA; v_call: TRBV19; j_call: TRBJ2-2; cdr3_aa: CATSPWLRTGELFF; cdr3_nt: TGTGCCACTTCACCATGGCTTCGGACCGGGGAGCTGTTTTTT
d_call: NA; clone_size: NA; v_call: TRBV5-1; j_call: TRBJ2-1; cdr3_aa: CASSLAILGWNEQFF; cdr3_nt: TGCGCCAGCAGCTTGGCCATTCTGGGTTGGAATGAGCAGTTCTTC
d_call: NA; clone_size: NA; v_call: TRBV29-1; j_call: TRBJ2-1; cdr3_aa: CSFRLYNEQFF; cdr3_nt: TGCAGCTTCCGCTTATACAATGAGCAGTTCTTC
d_call: TRBD1; clone_size: NA; v_call: TRBV4-3; j_call: TRBJ2-5; cdr3_aa: CASSQDRTGGYQETQYF; cdr3_nt: TGCGCCAGCAGCCAAGATCGGACAGGGGGGTACCAAGAGACCCAGTACTTC
d_call: TRBD1; clone_size: NA; v_call: TRBV30; j_call: TRBJ1-3; cdr3_aa: CAWKVGGTGRNTIYF; cdr3_nt: TGTGCCTGGAAAGTTGGAGGGACAGGGAGAAACACCATATATTTT
d_call: NA; clone_size: NA; v_call: TRBV5-4; j_call: TRBJ1-3; cdr3_aa: CASSVKGGNTIYF; cdr3_nt: TGTGCCAGCAGCGTTAAGGGAGGAAACACCATATATTTT
d_call: NA; clone_size: NA; v_call: TRBV5-6; j_call: TRBJ2-1; cdr3_aa: CASSLFPVGPHYNEQFF; cdr3_nt: TGTGCCAGCAGCTTATTTCCTGTCGGGCCACATTACAATGAGCAGTTCTTC
d_call: TRBD2; clone_size: few; v_call: TRBV15; j_call: TRBJ2-7; cdr3_aa: CATSREREVEEQYF; cdr3_nt: TGTGCCACCAGCAGAGAGCGGGAGGTGGAGGAGCAGTACTTC
d_call: NA; clone_size: NA; v_call: TRBV5-1; j_call: TRBJ2-1; cdr3_aa: CASSFQGHDNEQFF; cdr3_nt: TGCGCCAGCAGCTTCCAGGGGCACGACAATGAGCAGTTCTTC
d_call: TRBD1; clone_size: NA; v_call: TRBV5-8; j_call: TRBJ1-5; cdr3_aa: CASSLGGTGGFKPQHF; cdr3_nt: TGTGCCAGCAGCTTAGGAGGGACAGGGGGCTTTAAGCCCCAGCATTTT
d_call: TRBD1; clone_size: NA; v_call: TRBV5-1; j_call: TRBJ2-7; cdr3_aa: CASSLAGQGPYEQYF; cdr3_nt: TGCGCCAGCAGCTTGGCGGGACAGGGGCCCTACGAGCAGTACTTC
d_call: NA; clone_size: NA; v_call: TRBV6-6; j_call: TRBJ1-1; cdr3_aa: CASLAQGNTEAFF; cdr3_nt: TGTGCCAGCCTCGCGCAGGGAAACACTGAAGCTTTCTTT
d_call: NA; clone_size: NA; v_call: TRBV18; j_call: TRBJ1-3; cdr3_aa: CASSPRGEGNTIYF; cdr3_nt: TGTGCCAGCTCACCGAGGGGAGAAGGGAACACCATATATTTT
d_call: TRBD1; clone_size: NA; v_call: TRBV9; j_call: TRBJ1-3; cdr3_aa: CASSVTGGSGNTIYF; cdr3_nt: TGTGCCAGCAGCGTCACAGGGGGCTCTGGAAACACCATATATTTT
d_call: NA; clone_size: NA; v_call: TRBV9; j_call: TRBJ1-1; cdr3_aa: CASSAGGLTEAFF; cdr3_nt: TGTGCCAGCAGCGCCGGGGGACTCACTGAAGCTTTCTTT
d_call: TRBD1; clone_size: NA; v_call: TRBV9; j_call: TRBJ2-2; cdr3_aa: CASSLGQRNTGELFF; cdr3_nt: TGTGCCAGCAGCCTGGGACAGAGGAACACCGGGGAGCTGTTTTTT
d_call: TRBD2; clone_size: NA; v_call: TRBV5-6; j_call: TRBJ2-7; cdr3_aa: CASSYSGRAYEQYF; cdr3_nt: TGTGCCAGCAGCTATAGCGGGAGGGCCTACGAGCAGTACTTC
d_call: TRBD1; clone_size: NA; v_call: TRBV10-3; j_call: TRBJ1-2; cdr3_aa: CAITQGASYGYTF; cdr3_nt: TGTGCCATCACTCAGGGGGCGAGCTATGGCTACACCTTC
d_call: TRBD2; clone_size: NA; v_call: TRBV9; j_call: TRBJ2-3; cdr3_aa: CASSVVAGETDTQYF; cdr3_nt: TGTGCCAGCAGCGTAGTAGCGGGAGAGACAGATACGCAGTATTTT
d_call: TRBD2; clone_size: NA; v_call: TRBV10-2; j_call: TRBJ2-3; cdr3_aa: CASSVTSGRRTDTQYF; cdr3_nt: TGCGCCAGCAGTGTGACTAGCGGGAGAAGGACAGATACGCAGTATTTT
d_call: NA; clone_size: NA; v_call: TRBV7-2; j_call: TRBJ2-4; cdr3_aa: CASSLAVGGRGIQYF; cdr3_nt: TGTGCCAGCAGCTTAGCCGTGGGGGGGCGCGGCATTCAGTACTTC
d_call: NA; clone_size: NA; v_call: TRBV6-5; j_call: TRBJ2-7; cdr3_aa: CASSYDRGTYEQYF; cdr3_nt: TGTGCCAGCAGTTACGATCGGGGGACCTACGAGCAGTACTTC
d_call: TRBD1; clone_size: few; v_call: TRBV30; j_call: TRBJ1-5; cdr3_aa: CAWSWTGTNQPQHF; cdr3_nt: TGTGCCTGGAGTTGGACAGGGACTAATCAGCCCCAGCATTTT
d_call: TRBD1; clone_size: NA; v_call: TRBV30; j_call: TRBJ1-2; cdr3_aa: CAWSVLRTGGGYTF; cdr3_nt: TGTGCCTGGAGTGTACTCCGGACAGGGGGTGGCTACACCTTC
d_call: NA; clone_size: NA; v_call: TRBV5-5; j_call: TRBJ1-2; cdr3_aa: CASSFGGGIWDYGYTF; cdr3_nt: TGTGCCAGCAGCTTCGGAGGGGGTATCTGGGACTATGGCTACACCTTC
d_call: NA; clone_size: few; v_call: TRBV27; j_call: TRBJ1-2; cdr3_aa: CASSPGQSYGYTF; cdr3_nt: TGTGCCAGCAGTCCAGGACAGTCCTATGGCTACACCTTC
d_call: TRBD2; clone_size: NA; v_call: TRBV6-1; j_call: TRBJ2-3; cdr3_aa: CASSESLAGGGDTQYF; cdr3_nt: TGTGCCAGCAGTGAATCACTAGCGGGAGGTGGAGATACGCAGTATTTT
d_call: TRBD2; clone_size: NA; v_call: TRBV5-1; j_call: TRBJ2-5; cdr3_aa: CASSPLAVQRETQYF; cdr3_nt: TGCGCCAGCAGCCCCCTAGCGGTGCAGAGGGAGACCCAGTACTTC
d_call: TRBD2; clone_size: NA; v_call: TRBV27; j_call: TRBJ2-3; cdr3_aa: CASSLSTSGTDTQYF; cdr3_nt: TGTGCCAGCAGTTTGTCGACTAGCGGTACAGATACGCAGTATTTT
d_call: TRBD1; clone_size: once; v_call: TRBV19; j_call: TRBJ2-1; cdr3_aa: CASSIGTGGYNEQFF; cdr3_nt: TGTGCCAGTAGTATCGGCACAGGGGGCTACAATGAGCAGTTCTTC
d_call: TRBD2; clone_size: NA; v_call: TRBV29-1; j_call: TRBJ2-3; cdr3_aa: CSVDGLAGGPGRTDTQYF; cdr3_nt: TGCAGCGTTGATGGTCTAGCGGGAGGGCCTGGGCGCACAGATACGCAGTATTTT
d_call: NA; clone_size: few; v_call: TRBV7-9; j_call: TRBJ2-7; cdr3_aa: CASSRPVVTGSFYEQYF; cdr3_nt: TGTGCCAGCAGCCGACCTGTTGTGACAGGCTCCTTCTACGAGCAGTACTTC
d_call: NA; clone_size: few; v_call: TRBV7-9; j_call: TRBJ1-2; cdr3_aa: CASSLGAPKRSYGYTF; cdr3_nt: TGTGCCAGCAGCTTAGGGGCCCCGAAGAGGAGCTATGGCTACACCTTC
d_call: NA; clone_size: NA; v_call: TRBV7-2; j_call: TRBJ2-1; cdr3_aa: CASSLISVSEQFF; cdr3_nt: TGTGCCAGCAGCTTAATCTCTGTATCTGAGCAGTTCTTC
d_call: TRBD1; clone_size: NA; v_call: TRBV27; j_call: TRBJ1-1; cdr3_aa: CASSITGGTSSGTEAFF; cdr3_nt: TGTGCCAGCAGTATCACAGGGGGGACGTCGAGTGGCACTGAAGCTTTCTTT
d_call: NA; clone_size: NA; v_call: TRBV4-2; j_call: TRBJ2-7; cdr3_aa: CASSQETGQFSSYEQYF; cdr3_nt: TGTGCCAGCAGCCAAGAGACGGGCCAATTCAGCTCCTACGAGCAGTACTTC
d_call: TRBD2; clone_size: NA; v_call: TRBV28; j_call: TRBJ2-7; cdr3_aa: CAIYSGLAGIHNSYEQYF; cdr3_nt: TGTGCCATCTACTCGGGACTAGCGGGAATACACAACTCCTACGAGCAGTACTTC
d_call: NA; clone_size: NA; v_call: TRBV6-5; j_call: TRBJ1-5; cdr3_aa: CASSPGFSNQPQHF; cdr3_nt: TGTGCCAGCAGTCCAGGGTTTAGCAATCAGCCCCAGCATTTT
d_call: NA; clone_size: NA; v_call: TRBV18; j_call: TRBJ1-3; cdr3_aa: CASSGAASSGNTIYF; cdr3_nt: TGTGCCAGCTCCGGGGCGGCGAGCTCTGGAAACACCATATATTTT
d_call: TRBD2; clone_size: NA; v_call: TRBV6-1; j_call: TRBJ2-3; cdr3_aa: CASSEARRTRATDTQYF; cdr3_nt: TGTGCCAGCAGTGAAGCGCGACGGACTAGGGCCACAGATACGCAGTATTTT
d_call: TRBD2; clone_size: NA; v_call: TRBV4-1; j_call: TRBJ2-3; cdr3_aa: CASSQDGLAGGPLTDTQYF; cdr3_nt: TGCGCCAGCAGCCAAGATGGGCTAGCGGGAGGCCCGCTTACCGATACGCAGTATTTT